This T cell receptor (beta chain) was recorded in a study of a mutant IDH1 vaccine in newly diagnosed glioma. Data came from immunoSEQ multiplex PCR; TCRdb stores just in-frame clones and leaves some out. This sample has some 30,000 clones; around nine tenths occur once, and the top ten carry more than 2.5%. Points on this clone: Its antigen is as yet unknown.

V was shortened by 4 bases and J by 9 bases, with 26 bases between the two germline ends. From germline, CDR1 is SGHDT and CDR2 YYEEEE. This CDR3 spans 17 amino acids. Documented time point: week 23, last vaccination. Every single dose of the vaccine, 300 ug of mutant IDH1 20-mer peptide, came with topical imiquimod. The genes are TRBV5-6 and TRBJ2-1; tentative D call: TRBD1 (6 bases). The sequenced sample was PBMCs, obtained from a glioma patient whose treatment included an IDH1 peptide vaccine. The TCR sequence derives from a middle-aged man with glioma. The CDR3 sequence is CASSPISTWGRRSEQFF. The CDR3 DNA follows: TGTGCCAGCAGCCCAATCTCTACGTGGGGGCGCAGAAGTGAGCAGTTCTTC.